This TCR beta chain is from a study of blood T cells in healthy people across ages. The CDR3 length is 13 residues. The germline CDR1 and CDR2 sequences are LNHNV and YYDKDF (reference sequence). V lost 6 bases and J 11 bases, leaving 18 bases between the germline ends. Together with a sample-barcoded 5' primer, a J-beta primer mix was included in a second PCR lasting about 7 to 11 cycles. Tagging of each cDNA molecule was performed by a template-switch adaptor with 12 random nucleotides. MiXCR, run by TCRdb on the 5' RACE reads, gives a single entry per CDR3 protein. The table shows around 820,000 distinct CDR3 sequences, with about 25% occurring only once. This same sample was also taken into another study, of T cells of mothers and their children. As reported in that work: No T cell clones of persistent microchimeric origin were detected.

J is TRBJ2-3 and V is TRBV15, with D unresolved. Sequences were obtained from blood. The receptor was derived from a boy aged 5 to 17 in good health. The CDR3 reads CATSSPDRIQQYF. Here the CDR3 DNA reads TGTGCCACCAGTAGCCCAGATCGGATACAGCAGTATTTT.